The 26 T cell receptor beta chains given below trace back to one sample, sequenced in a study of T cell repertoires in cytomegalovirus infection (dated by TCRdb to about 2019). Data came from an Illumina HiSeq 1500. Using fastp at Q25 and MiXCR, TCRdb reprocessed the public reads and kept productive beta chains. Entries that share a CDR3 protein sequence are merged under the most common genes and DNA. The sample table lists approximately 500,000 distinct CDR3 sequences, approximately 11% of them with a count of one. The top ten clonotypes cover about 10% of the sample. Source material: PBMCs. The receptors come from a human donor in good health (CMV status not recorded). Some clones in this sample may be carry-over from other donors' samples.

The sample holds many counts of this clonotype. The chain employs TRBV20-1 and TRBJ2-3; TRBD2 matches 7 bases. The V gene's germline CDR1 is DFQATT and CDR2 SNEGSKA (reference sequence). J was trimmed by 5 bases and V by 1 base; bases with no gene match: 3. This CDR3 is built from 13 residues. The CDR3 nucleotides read TGCAGTGCTAGAGGGCTAGCGGTAGATACGCAGTATTTT. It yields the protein CSARGLAVDTQYF.

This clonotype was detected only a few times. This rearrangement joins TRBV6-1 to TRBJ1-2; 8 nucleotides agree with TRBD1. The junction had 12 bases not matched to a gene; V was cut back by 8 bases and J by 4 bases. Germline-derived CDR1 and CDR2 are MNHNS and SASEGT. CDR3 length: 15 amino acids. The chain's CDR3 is CASLFSPGGGYGYTF. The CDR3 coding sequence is TGTGCCAGCCTCTTTTCGCCAGGGGGCGGCTATGGCTACACCTTC.

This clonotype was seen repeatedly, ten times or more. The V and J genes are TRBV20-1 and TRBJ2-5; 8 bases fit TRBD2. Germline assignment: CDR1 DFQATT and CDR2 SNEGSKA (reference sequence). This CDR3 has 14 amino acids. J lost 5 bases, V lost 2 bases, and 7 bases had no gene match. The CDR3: CSARPGLEVETQYF. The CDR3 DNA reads TGCAGTGCTAGACCGGGACTAGAAGTCGAGACCCAGTACTTC.

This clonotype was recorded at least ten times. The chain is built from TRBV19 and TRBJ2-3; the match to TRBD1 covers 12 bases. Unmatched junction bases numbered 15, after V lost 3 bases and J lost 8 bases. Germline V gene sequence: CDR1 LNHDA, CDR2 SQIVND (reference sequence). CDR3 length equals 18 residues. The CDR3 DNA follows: TGTGCCAGTAGTATCCGTACCGGGACAGGGGGCGGAGGGGCTACGCAGTATTTT. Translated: CASSIRTGTGGGGATQYF.

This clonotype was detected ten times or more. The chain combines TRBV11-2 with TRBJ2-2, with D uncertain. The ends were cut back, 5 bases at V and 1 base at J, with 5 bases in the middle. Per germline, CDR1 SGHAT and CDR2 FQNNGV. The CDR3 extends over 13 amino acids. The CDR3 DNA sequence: TGTGCCAGCAGCCCGAAGAACACCGGGGAGCTGTTTTTT. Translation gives CASSPKNTGELFF.

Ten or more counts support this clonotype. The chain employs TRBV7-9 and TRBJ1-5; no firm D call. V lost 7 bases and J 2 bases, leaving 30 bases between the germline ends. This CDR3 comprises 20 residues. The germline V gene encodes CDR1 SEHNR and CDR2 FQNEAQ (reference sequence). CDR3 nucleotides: TGTGCCAGCACCAACCCCTTTGTACACAGCCATATAGAGGGCAATCAGCCCCAGCATTTT. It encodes CASTNPFVHSHIEGNQPQHF.

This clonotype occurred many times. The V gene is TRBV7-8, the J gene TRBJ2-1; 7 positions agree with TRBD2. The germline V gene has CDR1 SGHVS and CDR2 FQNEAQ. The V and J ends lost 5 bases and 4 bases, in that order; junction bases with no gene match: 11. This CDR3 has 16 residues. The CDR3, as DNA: TGTGCCAGCAGCCCTGGTACGGCTAGCGGTTACAATGAGCAGTTCTTC. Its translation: CASSPGTASGYNEQFF.

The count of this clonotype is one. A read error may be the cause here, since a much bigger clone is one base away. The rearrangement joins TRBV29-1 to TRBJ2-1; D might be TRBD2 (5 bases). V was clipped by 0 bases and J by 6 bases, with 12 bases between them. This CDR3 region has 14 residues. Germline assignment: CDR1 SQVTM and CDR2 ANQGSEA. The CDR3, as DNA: TGCAGCGTTGAAGATTGGCTAGCAATCAATGAGCAGTTCTTC. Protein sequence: CSVEDWLAINEQFF.

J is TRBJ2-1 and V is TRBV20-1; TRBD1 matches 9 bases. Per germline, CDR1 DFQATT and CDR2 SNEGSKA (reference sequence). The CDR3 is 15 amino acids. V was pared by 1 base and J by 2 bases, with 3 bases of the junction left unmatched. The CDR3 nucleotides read TGCAGTGCTAGAGCCCGACAGGGGGCCTACAATGAGCAGTTCTTC. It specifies CSARARQGAYNEQFF.

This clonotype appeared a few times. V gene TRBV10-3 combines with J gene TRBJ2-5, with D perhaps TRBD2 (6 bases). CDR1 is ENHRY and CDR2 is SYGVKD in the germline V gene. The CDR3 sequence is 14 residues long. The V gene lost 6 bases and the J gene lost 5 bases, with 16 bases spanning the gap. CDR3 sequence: CAIREQGGYETQYF. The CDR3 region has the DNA TGTGCCATCAGGGAGCAGGGAGGTTATGAGACCCAGTACTTC.

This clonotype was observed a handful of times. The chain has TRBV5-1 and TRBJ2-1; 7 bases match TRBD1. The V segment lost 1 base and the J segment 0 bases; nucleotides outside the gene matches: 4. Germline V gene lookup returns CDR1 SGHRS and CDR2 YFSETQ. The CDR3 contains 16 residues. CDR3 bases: TGCGCCAGCAGCTTGACCGCAGGGGGCTCCTACAATGAGCAGTTCTTC. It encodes CASSLTAGGSYNEQFF.

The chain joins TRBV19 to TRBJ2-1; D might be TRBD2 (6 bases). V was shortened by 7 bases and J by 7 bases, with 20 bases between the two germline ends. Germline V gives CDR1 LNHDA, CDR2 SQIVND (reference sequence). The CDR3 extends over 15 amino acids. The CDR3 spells CASTPGLPIGNEQFF. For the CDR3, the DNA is TGTGCCAGTACCCCGGGACTCCCTATAGGTAATGAGCAGTTCTTC.

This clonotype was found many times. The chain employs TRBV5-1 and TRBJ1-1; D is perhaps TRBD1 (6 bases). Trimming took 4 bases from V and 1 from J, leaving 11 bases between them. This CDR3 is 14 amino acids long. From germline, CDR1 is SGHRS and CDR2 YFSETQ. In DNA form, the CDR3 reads TGCGCCAGCAGCATCAGGACAGCGAACACTGAAGCTTTCTTT. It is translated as CASSIRTANTEAFF.

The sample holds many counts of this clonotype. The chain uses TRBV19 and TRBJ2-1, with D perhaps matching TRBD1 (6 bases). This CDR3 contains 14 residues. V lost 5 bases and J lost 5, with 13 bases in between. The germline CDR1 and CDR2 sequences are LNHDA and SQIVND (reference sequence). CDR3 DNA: TGTGCCAGTAGTGGCCGGGACAACCACAATGAGCAGTTCTTC. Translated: CASSGRDNHNEQFF. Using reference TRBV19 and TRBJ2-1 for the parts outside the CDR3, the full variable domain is DGGITQSPKYLFRKEGQNVTLSCEQNLNHDAMYWYRQDPGQGLRLIYYSQIVNDFQKGDIAEGYSVSREKKESFPLTVTSAQKNPTAFYLCASSGRDNHNEQFFGPGTRLTVL.

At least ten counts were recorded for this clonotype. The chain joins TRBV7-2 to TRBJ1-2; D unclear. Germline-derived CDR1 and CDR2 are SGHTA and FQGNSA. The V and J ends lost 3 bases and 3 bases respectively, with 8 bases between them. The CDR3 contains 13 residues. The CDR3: CASSFPADYGYTF. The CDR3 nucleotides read TGTGCCAGCAGCTTTCCGGCAGACTATGGCTACACCTTC.

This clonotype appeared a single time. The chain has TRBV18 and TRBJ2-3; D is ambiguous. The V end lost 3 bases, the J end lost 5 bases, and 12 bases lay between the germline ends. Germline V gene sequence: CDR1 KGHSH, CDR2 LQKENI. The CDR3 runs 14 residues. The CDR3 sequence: CASSPQTRQDTQYF. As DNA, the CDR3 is TGTGCCAGCTCACCGCAAACTCGGCAAGATACGCAGTATTTT. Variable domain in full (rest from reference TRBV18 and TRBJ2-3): NAGVMQNPRHLVRRRGQEARLRCSPMKGHSHVYWYRQLPEEGLKFMVYLQKENIIDESGMPKERFSAEFPKEGPSILRIQQVVRGDSAAYFCASSPQTRQDTQYFGPGTRLTVL.

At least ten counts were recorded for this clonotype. CDR3 sequence reads: CASSQDRVYEQYF. The CDR3 DNA sequence: TGTGCCAGCAGTCAGGACAGGGTCTACGAGCAGTACTTC. The chain links TRBV12-3 or TRBV12-4 to TRBJ2-7, with 8 bases aligning to TRBD1. The CDR3 is 13 amino acids. J lost 3 bases, V lost 5 bases, and 3 bases had no gene match.

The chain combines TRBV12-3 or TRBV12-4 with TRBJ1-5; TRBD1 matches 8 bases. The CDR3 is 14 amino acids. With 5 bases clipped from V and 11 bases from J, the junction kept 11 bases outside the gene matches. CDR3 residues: CASSHGQGPTTQHF. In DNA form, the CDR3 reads TGTGCCAGCAGTCATGGACAGGGTCCCACGACCCAGCATTTT.

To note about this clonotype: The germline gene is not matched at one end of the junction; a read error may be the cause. CDR3: CAWSGRPGGGPDPAGF. The CDR3 region has the DNA TGTGCCTGGAGTGGTCGGCCGGGTGGAGGGCCGGATCCGGCGGGCTTC. The chain couples TRBV30 to TRBJ2-7; tentatively, D is TRBD2 (6 bases). The CDR3 consists of 16 residues. Germline V gene lookup returns CDR1 GTSNPN and CDR2 SVGIG (reference sequence).

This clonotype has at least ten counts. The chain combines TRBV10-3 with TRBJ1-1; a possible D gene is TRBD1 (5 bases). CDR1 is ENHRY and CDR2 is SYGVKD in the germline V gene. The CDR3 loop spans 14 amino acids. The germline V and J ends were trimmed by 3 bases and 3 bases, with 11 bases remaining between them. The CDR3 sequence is CAISDRVGDTEAFF. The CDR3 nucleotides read TGTGCCATCAGTGATAGGGTGGGGGACACTGAAGCTTTCTTT.

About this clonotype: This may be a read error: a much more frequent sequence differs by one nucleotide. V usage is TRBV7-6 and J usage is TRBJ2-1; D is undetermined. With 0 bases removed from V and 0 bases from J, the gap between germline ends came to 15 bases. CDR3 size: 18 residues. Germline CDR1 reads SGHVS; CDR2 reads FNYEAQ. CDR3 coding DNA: TGTGCCAGCAGCTTAGCCCCAGAGCAATCGGGCTCCTACAATGAGCAGTTCTTC. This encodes CASSLAPEQSGSYNEQFF.

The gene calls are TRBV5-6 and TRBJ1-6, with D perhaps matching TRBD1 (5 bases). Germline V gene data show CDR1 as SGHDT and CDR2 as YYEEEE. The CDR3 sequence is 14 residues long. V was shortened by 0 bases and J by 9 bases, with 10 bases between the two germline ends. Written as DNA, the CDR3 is TGTGCCAGCAGCTTGGAGGGGTTAGGTTCACCCCTCCACTTT. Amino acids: CASSLEGLGSPLHF. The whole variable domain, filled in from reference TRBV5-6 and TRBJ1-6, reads DAGVTQSPTHLIKTRGQQVTLRCSPKSGHDTVSWYQQALGQGPQFIFQYYEEEERQRGNFPDRFSGHQFPNYSSELNVNALLLGDSALYLCASSLEGLGSPLHFGNGTRLTVT.

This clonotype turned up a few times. This CDR3 reads CASSRGARYNEQFF. The CDR3 nucleotides read TGTGCCAGTAGTAGGGGGGCCCGCTACAATGAGCAGTTCTTC. The chain carries TRBV19 and TRBJ2-1; tentatively, D is TRBD1 or TRBD2 (6 bases each). CDR3 length: 14 residues. Deletions cut 4 bases from V and 3 bases from J, with 10 bases between. Germline V lookup: CDR1 LNHDA, CDR2 SQIVND (reference sequence).

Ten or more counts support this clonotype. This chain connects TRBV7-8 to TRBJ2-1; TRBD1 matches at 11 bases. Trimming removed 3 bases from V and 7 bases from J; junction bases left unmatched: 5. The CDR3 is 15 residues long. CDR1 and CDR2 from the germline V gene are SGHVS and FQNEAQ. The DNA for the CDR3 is TGTGCCAGCAGCTTCAGGACAGGGGGCCATAATGAGCAGTTCTTC. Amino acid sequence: CASSFRTGGHNEQFF.

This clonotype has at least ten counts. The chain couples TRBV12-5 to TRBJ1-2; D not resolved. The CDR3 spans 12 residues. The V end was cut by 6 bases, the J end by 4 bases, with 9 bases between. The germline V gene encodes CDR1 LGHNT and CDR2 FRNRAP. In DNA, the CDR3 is TGTGCTAGTGGGATGGACCTCTATGGCTACACCTTC. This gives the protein CASGMDLYGYTF.

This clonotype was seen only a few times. CDR3 bases: TGCAGTGCTAGAGAAGCGGGAGGGCGGAATGAGCAGTTCTTC. Its protein is CSAREAGGRNEQFF. The chain joins TRBV20-1 to TRBJ2-1; 10 bases line up with TRBD2. V lost 0 bases and J lost 7; bases outside the gene matches: 3. The CDR3 contains 14 residues. Per germline, CDR1 DFQATT and CDR2 SNEGSKA (reference sequence).